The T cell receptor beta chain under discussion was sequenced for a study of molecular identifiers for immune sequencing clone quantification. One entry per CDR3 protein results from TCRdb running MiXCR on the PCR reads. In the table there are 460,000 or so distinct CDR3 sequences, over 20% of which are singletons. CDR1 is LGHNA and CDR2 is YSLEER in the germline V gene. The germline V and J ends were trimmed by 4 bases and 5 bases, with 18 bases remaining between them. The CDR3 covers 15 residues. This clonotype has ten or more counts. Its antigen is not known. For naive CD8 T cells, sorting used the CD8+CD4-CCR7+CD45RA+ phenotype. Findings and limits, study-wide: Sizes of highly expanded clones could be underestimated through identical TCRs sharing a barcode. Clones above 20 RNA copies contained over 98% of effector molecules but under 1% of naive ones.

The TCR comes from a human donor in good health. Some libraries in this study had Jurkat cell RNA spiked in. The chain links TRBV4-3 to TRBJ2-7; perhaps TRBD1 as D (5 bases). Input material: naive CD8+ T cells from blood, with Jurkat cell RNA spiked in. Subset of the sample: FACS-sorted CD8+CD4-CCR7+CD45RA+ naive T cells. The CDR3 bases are TGCGCCAGCAGCCTCCGACAGACCCCCGCCAACGAGCAGTACTTC. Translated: CASSLRQTPANEQYF.